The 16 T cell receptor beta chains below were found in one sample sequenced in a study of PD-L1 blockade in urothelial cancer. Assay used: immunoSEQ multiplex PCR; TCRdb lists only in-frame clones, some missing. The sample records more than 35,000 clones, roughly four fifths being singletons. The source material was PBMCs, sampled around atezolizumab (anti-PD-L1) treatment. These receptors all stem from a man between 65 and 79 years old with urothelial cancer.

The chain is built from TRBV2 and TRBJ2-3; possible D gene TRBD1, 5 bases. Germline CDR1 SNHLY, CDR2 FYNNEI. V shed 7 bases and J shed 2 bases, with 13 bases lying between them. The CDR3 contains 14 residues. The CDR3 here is CASKSPTVTDTQYF. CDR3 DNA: TGTGCCAGCAAAAGCCCGACAGTCACAGATACGCAGTATTTT.

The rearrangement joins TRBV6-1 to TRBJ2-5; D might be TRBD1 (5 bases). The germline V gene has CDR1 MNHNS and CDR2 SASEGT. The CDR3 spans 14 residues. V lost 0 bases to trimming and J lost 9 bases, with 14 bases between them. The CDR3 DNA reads TGTGCCAGCAGTGAAGCGCCGCAGGGTATGCCCCAGTACTTC. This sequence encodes CASSEAPQGMPQYF.

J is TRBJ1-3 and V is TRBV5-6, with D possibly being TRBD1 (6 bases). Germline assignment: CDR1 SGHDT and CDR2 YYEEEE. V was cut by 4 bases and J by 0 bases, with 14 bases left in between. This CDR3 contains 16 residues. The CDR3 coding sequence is TGTGCCAGCAGCCCGAGTCGGACAGCCTCTGGAAACACCATATATTTT. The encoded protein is CASSPSRTASGNTIYF.

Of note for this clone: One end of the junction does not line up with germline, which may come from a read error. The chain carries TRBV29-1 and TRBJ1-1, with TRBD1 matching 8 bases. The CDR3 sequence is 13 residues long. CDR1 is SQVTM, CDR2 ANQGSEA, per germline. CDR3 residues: CSFDRGRSTEAFF. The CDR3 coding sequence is TGCAGCTTTGACAGGGGTAGGAGCACTGAAGCTTTCTTT.

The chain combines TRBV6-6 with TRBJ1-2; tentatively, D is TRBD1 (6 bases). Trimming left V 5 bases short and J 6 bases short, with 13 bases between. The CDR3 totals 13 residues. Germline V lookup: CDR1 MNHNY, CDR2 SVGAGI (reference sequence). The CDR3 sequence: CASSRTGLDGYTF. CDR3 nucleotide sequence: TGTGCCAGCAGTAGAACAGGGTTGGATGGCTACACCTTC.

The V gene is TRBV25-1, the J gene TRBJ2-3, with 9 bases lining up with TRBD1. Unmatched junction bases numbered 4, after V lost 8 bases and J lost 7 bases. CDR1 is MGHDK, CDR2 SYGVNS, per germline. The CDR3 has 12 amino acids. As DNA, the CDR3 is TGTGCCAGCGGGACAGGGATCAATACGCAGTATTTT. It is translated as CASGTGINTQYF.

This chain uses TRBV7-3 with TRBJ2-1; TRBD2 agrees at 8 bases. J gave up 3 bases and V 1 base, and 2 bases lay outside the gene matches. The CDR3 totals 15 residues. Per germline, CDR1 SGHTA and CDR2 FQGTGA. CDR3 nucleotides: TGTGCCAGCAGCTTAAGCGGGAGGAGCTACAATGAGCAGTTCTTC. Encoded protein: CASSLSGRSYNEQFF. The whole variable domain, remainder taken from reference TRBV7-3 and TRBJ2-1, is GAGVSQTPSNKVTEKGKYVELRCDPISGHTALYWYRQSLGQGPEFLIYFQGTGAADDSGLPNDRFFAVRPEGSVSTLKIQRTERGDSAVYLCASSLSGRSYNEQFFGPGTRLTVL.

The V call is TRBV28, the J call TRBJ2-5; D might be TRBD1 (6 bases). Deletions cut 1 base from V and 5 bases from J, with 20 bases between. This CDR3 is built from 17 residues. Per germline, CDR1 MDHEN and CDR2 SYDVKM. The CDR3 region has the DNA TGTGCCAGCAGTTTATCAGAACAGGGAATGATTTGGGAGACCCAGTACTTC. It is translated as CASSLSEQGMIWETQYF. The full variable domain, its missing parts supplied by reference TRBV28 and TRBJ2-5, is DVKVTQSSRYLVKRTGEKVFLECVQDMDHENMFWYRQDPGLGLRLIYFSYDVKMKEKGDIPEGYSVSREKKERFSLILESASTNQTSMYLCASSLSEQGMIWETQYFGPGTRLLVL.

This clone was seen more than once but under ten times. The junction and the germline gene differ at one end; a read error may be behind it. In DNA, the CDR3 is TGCGCCAGCGGCTTCTCCGGGATTAATACGCAGTATTTT. Residues: CASGFSGINTQYF. This chain joins TRBV5-1 and TRBJ2-3; D is possibly TRBD2 (5 bases). This CDR3 region has 13 residues. CDR1 is SGHRS, CDR2 YFSETQ, per germline.

CDR3 in DNA: TGCGCCAGCAGCTTGGGCGCGGGGGCATTCTATGGCTACACCTTC. Protein sequence: CASSLGAGAFYGYTF. The rearrangement joins TRBV5-1 to TRBJ1-2; the D gene is possibly TRBD1 (6 bases). This CDR3 spans 15 amino acids. The germline gives CDR1 SGHRS, CDR2 YFSETQ. V shed 0 bases and J shed 4 bases, with 13 bases lying between them.

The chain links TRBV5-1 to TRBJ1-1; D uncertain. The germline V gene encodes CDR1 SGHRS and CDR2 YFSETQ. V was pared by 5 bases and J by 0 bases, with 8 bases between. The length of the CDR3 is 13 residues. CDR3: CASRASMNTEAFF. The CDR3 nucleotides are TGCGCCAGCAGAGCAAGCATGAACACTGAAGCTTTCTTT.

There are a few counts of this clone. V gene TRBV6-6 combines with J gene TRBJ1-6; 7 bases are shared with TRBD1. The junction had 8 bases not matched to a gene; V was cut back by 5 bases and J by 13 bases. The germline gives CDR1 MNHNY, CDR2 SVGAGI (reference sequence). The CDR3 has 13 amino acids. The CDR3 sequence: CASSRQGGSPLHF. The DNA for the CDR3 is TGTGCCAGCAGTAGACAGGGTGGGTCTCCCCTCCACTTT.

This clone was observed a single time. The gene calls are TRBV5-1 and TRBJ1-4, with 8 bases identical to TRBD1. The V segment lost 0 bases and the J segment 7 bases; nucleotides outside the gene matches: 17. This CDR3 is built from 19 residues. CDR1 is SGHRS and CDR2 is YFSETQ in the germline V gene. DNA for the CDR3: TGCGCCAGCAGCTTGGGAGGACAGGGAAAAATCACCCTAACTGAAAAACTGTTTTTT. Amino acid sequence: CASSLGGQGKITLTEKLFF.

The CDR3 loop reads CASSSGLAGGPGIQNEQFF. The CDR3 bases are TGTGCCAGCAGCTCGGGACTAGCGGGGGGGCCGGGAATTCAGAATGAGCAGTTCTTC. This chain joins TRBV11-2 and TRBJ2-1; 16 positions match TRBD2. This CDR3 region has 19 residues. CDR1 SGHAT and CDR2 FQNNGV come from the germline V gene. The trim removed 4 bases at V and 7 bases at J, leaving 13 bases unmatched. The full variable domain, rest sourced from reference TRBV11-2 and TRBJ2-1, is EAGVAQSPRYKIIEKRQSVAFWCNPISGHATLYWYQQILGQGPKLLIQFQNNGVVDDSQLPKDRFSAERLKGVDSTLKIQPAKLEDSAVYLCASSSGLAGGPGIQNEQFFGPGTRLTVL.

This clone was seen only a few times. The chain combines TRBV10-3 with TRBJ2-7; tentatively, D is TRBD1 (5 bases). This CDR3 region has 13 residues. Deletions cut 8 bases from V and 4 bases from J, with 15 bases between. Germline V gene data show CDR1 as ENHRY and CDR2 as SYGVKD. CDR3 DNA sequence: TGTGCCATCGGAAGGGGCGCAGGGTACGAGCAGTACTTC. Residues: CAIGRGAGYEQYF.

This chain's CDR3 is CAISEGTGHDQETQYF. The DNA for the CDR3 is TGTGCCATCAGTGAAGGGACAGGGCATGACCAAGAGACCCAGTACTTC. V is TRBV10-3 and J is TRBJ2-5; the match to TRBD1 covers 9 bases. Unmatched junction bases numbered 5, after V lost 3 bases and J lost 0 bases. This CDR3 is 16 amino acids long. Germline CDR1 and CDR2: ENHRY and SYGVKD.